This TCR beta chain was identified in a study of cytomegalovirus exposure and HLA in healthy donors. The CDR3 sequence is 13 residues long. Trimming removed 3 bases at V and 6 bases at J, with 11 bases between. CDR1 and CDR2 (germline): SGHAT, FQNNGV. A multiplex PCR was run with 60 Vbeta primers and 13 Jbeta primers. Profiling relied on immunoSEQ multiplex PCR, and the TCRdb table lists in-frame clones only, not all of them. The sample shows about 210,000 clones, and roughly 0.89% sits with its ten largest clones. The sample comprised PBMCs. This clonotype was obtained from a woman aged 30 to 39 in good health and CMV-seropositive. The chain couples TRBV11-2 to TRBJ1-1; the D gene is possibly TRBD1 (6 bases). The CDR3 reads CASSFRGGPEAFF. The CDR3, as DNA: TGTGCCAGCAGCTTTAGGGGGGGTCCTGAAGCTTTCTTT.